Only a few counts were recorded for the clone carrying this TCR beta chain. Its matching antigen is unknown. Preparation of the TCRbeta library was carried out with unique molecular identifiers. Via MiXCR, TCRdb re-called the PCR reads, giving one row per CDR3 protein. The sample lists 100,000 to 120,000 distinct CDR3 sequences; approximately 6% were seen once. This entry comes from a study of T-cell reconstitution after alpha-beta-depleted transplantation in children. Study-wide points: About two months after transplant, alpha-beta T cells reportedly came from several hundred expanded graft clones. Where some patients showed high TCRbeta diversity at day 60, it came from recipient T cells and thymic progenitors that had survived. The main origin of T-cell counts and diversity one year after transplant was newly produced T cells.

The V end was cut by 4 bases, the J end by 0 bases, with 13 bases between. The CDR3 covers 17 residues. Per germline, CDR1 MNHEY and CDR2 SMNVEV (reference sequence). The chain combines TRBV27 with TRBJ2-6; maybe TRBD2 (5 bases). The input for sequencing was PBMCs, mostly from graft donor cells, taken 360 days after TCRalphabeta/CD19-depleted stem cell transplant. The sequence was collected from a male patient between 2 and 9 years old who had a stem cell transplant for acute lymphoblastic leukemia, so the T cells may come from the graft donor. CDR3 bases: TGTGCCAGCAGTTCCCCCGAGGGCGGCTCTGGGGCCAACGTCCTGACTTTC. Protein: CASSSPEGGSGANVLTF.